A single sample gave rise to the 4 T cell receptor beta chains below, sequenced in a study of molecular identifiers for immune sequencing clone quantification. TCRdb re-analysed the PCR reads in MiXCR, keeping a single row per CDR3 protein. The sample contains 60,000 to 70,000 distinct CDR3 sequences, 15% to 20% of which appear only once. Input material: naive CD8+ T cells from blood, with Jurkat cell RNA spiked in. The sample's subset: FACS-sorted CD8+CD4-CCR7+CD45RA+ naive T cells. The receptor source for this set is a human donor in good health. Some libraries in this study had Jurkat cell RNA spiked in.

This clonotype was recorded at least ten times. DNA of the CDR3: TGTGCCAGCAGCTTAGTACGGGGGGGTGCAGAACCAAGCTCCGAGCAGTACTTC. The encoded protein is CASSLVRGGAEPSSEQYF. This rearrangement joins TRBV7-8 to TRBJ2-7, with 8 nucleotides matching TRBD2. The germline V gene has CDR1 SGHVS and CDR2 FQNEAQ. The CDR3 contains 18 residues. V was pared by 1 base and J by 6 bases, with 17 bases of the junction left unmatched.

In its sample, this clonotype was seen many times. The chain uses TRBV29-1 and TRBJ1-2; D perhaps matches TRBD1 (6 bases). V lost 6 bases and J lost 5, with 10 bases in between. CDR3 length equals 11 residues. CDR1 SQVTM and CDR2 ANQGSEA come from the germline V gene. The CDR3 sequence is CSVLTGYGYTF. DNA of the CDR3: TGCAGCGTGTTAACAGGGTATGGCTACACCTTC.

This clonotype was counted ten times or more. The V gene is TRBV7-2, the J gene TRBJ2-7; TRBD1 or TRBD2 may be the D gene (5 bases each). The CDR3 has 14 amino acids. Trimming stripped 5 bases from V and 6 bases from J, with 17 bases between. Germline-derived CDR1 and CDR2 are SGHTA and FQGNSA. The CDR3 here is CASSPPGSSGEQYF. CDR3 nucleotides: TGTGCCAGCAGCCCCCCAGGGAGTTCGGGCGAGCAGTACTTC. The complete variable domain, with remaining parts taken from reference TRBV7-2 and TRBJ2-7, reads GAGVSQSPSNKVTEKGKDVELRCDPISGHTALYWYRQSLGQGLEFLIYFQGNSAPDKSGLPSDRFSAERTGGSVSTLTIQRTQQEDSAVYLCASSPPGSSGEQYFGPGTRLTVT.

This clonotype appeared many times. The chain is built from TRBV29-1 and TRBJ2-5, with 9 bases identical to TRBD2. The V gene's germline CDR1 is SQVTM and CDR2 ANQGSEA. V shed 0 bases and J 4 bases; nucleotides not matched to a gene: 9. CDR3 length: 16 residues. CDR3 in amino acids: CSVEDVLAGFAETQYF. The CDR3 nucleotides are TGCAGCGTTGAAGACGTTCTAGCGGGATTTGCAGAGACCCAGTACTTC.